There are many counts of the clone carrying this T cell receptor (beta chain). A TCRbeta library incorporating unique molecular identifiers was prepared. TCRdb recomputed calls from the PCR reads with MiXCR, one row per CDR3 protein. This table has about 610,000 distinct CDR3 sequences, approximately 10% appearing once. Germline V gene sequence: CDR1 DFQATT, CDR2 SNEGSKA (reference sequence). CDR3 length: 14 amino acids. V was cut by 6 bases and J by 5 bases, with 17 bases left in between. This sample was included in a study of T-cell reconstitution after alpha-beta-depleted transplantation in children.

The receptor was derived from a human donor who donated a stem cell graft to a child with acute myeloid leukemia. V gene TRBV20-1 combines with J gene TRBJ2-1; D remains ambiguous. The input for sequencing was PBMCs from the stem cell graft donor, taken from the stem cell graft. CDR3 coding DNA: TGCAGTGCAGCAAGTCCTGGATGGGACAATGAGCAGTTCTTC. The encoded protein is CSAASPGWDNEQFF.